These 21 T cell receptor beta chains share one sample of origin, sequenced in a study of shared clonotypes between healthy human individuals. The naive CD8 population came from CD45RO-negative cells selected for CCR7, without terminally differentiated effector memory CD45RA+ cells. The repertoire was sequenced with immunoSEQ multiplex PCR; TCRdb's copy has only in-frame clones and lacks some. The top ten hold about 0.25% of the sample, which has 760,000 or so clones, approximately 96% seen once. The sample consisted of naive CD8+ T cells sorted from blood. Source of these receptors: a man aged 25-45 years in good health.

This sequence joins TRBV7-3 and TRBJ1-1; D uncertain. The CDR3 runs to 15 residues. V was shortened by 1 base and J by 0 bases, with 9 bases between the two germline ends. The germline CDR1 and CDR2 sequences are SGHTA and FQGTGA. CDR3 residues: CASSLMAGLNTEAFF. CDR3 in DNA: TGTGCCAGCAGCTTAATGGCAGGACTGAACACTGAAGCTTTCTTT.

The chain links TRBV28 to TRBJ2-7; the match to TRBD2 covers 7 bases. Trimming cost V 1 base and J 1 base; bases outside gene matches: 4. The CDR3 has 15 residues. The V gene's germline CDR1 is MDHEN and CDR2 SYDVKM. The CDR3 DNA is TGTGCCAGCAGTTTATTTAGCGGGCCATCCTACGAGCAGTACTTC. It yields the protein CASSLFSGPSYEQYF.

V usage is TRBV2 and J usage is TRBJ1-2; 8 nucleotides align to TRBD1. Germline V gene lookup returns CDR1 SNHLY and CDR2 FYNNEI. After removal of 7 bases from V and 0 bases from J, the junction contained 13 bases not matched to a gene. The CDR3 contains 17 residues. The CDR3 sequence: CASIPPGQGDSNYGYTF. The CDR3 nucleotides are TGTGCCAGCATCCCACCAGGACAGGGAGACTCTAACTATGGCTACACCTTC.

The chain couples TRBV20-1 to TRBJ2-7; D gene uncertain. CDR1 is DFQATT, CDR2 SNEGSKA, per germline (reference sequence). Trimming cost V 6 bases and J 3 bases, with 6 bases left between them. The CDR3 totals 10 residues. CDR3 nucleotide sequence: TGCAGTGCAAAAAACTACGAGCAGTACTTC. Amino acids: CSAKNYEQYF.

The chain employs TRBV19 and TRBJ1-4; the match to TRBD1 covers 7 bases. The germline V gene encodes CDR1 LNHDA and CDR2 SQIVND (reference sequence). The CDR3 totals 18 residues. With 0 bases clipped from V and 5 bases from J, the junction kept 12 bases outside the gene matches. The CDR3 DNA reads TGTGCCAGTAGTATAGATCCGCGCTCGACAGGGAAGAATGAAAAACTGTTTTTT. It codes for CASSIDPRSTGKNEKLFF.

The gene calls are TRBV5-1 and TRBJ1-1, with TRBD1 matching 10 bases. The ends lost 4 bases at V and 2 bases at J; junction bases unmatched: 5. This CDR3 comprises 15 residues. Germline V CDR1 and CDR2: SGHRS, YFSETQ. CDR3 coding DNA: TGCGCCAGCAGCGCGCAGACAGGGGGCAACACTGAAGCTTTCTTT. Translation gives CASSAQTGGNTEAFF. Complete variable domain (other parts from reference TRBV5-1 and TRBJ1-1): KAGVTQTPRYLIKTRGQQVTLSCSPISGHRSVSWYQQTPGQGLQFLFEYFSETQRNKGNFPGRFSGRQFSNSRSEMNVSTLELGDSALYLCASSAQTGGNTEAFFGQGTRLTVV.

This chain connects TRBV2 to TRBJ1-5; a weak D match, TRBD1 (5 bases). Germline CDR1 is SNHLY and CDR2 is FYNNEI. The CDR3 contains 16 residues. V was pared by 0 bases and J by 5 bases, with 14 bases between. DNA of the CDR3: TGTGCCAGCAGTGAAGCGCTTCCAGGGCGGGATCAGCCCCAGCATTTT. This sequence encodes CASSEALPGRDQPQHF.

The V and J genes are TRBV30 and TRBJ2-1; D perhaps matches TRBD2 (6 bases). Looked up from germline, CDR1 is GTSNPN and CDR2 is SVGIG (reference sequence). CDR3 size: 13 residues. Trimming left V 5 bases short and J 4 bases short, with 12 bases between. The CDR3 region has the DNA TGTGCCTGGGAGACCCGGGGGTACAATGAGCAGTTCTTC. It yields the protein CAWETRGYNEQFF.

CDR3 region: CASSPSGGGELFF. In DNA, the CDR3 is TGCGCCAGCAGTCCCTCCGGCGGCGGGGAGCTGTTTTTT. The genes are TRBV10-2 and TRBJ2-2; D is undetermined. CDR1 and CDR2 (germline): WSHSY, SAAADI. The CDR3 spans 13 residues. V lost 5 bases, J lost 7 bases, and 11 bases lay in between.

This chain connects TRBV5-4 to TRBJ2-7; D remains unclear. V was clipped by 4 bases and J by 3 bases, with 14 bases between them. Germline CDR1 reads SGHNT; CDR2 reads YYREEE (reference sequence). CDR3 length equals 14 residues. CDR3 loop: CASSQSLLGYEQYF. The DNA for the CDR3 is TGTGCCAGCAGCCAATCCTTACTGGGCTACGAGCAGTACTTC.

The chain employs TRBV20-1 and TRBJ2-7; D not certain. V lost 7 bases, J lost 3 bases, and 10 bases lay in between. The CDR3 extends over 11 amino acids. CDR1 is DFQATT, CDR2 SNEGSKA, per germline (reference sequence). The chain's CDR3 is CSVPVIYEQYF. CDR3 DNA: TGCAGTGTCCCGGTAATCTACGAGCAGTACTTC.

The chain combines TRBV9 with TRBJ2-2; D is undetermined. Trimming left V 6 bases short and J 6 bases short, with 9 bases between. This CDR3 has 12 residues. The germline gives CDR1 SGDLS, CDR2 YYNGEE. In DNA form, the CDR3 reads TGTGCCAGCACCGGGCTGGCCGGGGAGCTGTTTTTT. It translates to CASTGLAGELFF.

A note on this clone: The sample carries other DNA sequences with the same CDR3. V usage is TRBV4-3 and J usage is TRBJ1-5; D remains unclear. The CDR3 sequence is 13 residues long. The V gene lost 1 base and the J gene lost 3 bases, with 4 bases spanning the gap. CDR1 and CDR2 (germline): LGHNA, YSLEER. The DNA for the CDR3 is TGCGCCAGCAGCCAAGGGTCCAATCAGCCCCAGCATTTT. This codes for CASSQGSNQPQHF.

The chain couples TRBV7-9 to TRBJ2-5; 7 positions match TRBD1. The length of the CDR3 is 15 residues. In germline, CDR1 is SEHNR, CDR2 FQNEAQ (reference sequence). V dropped 4 bases and J dropped 1; count of bases not matched to a gene: 6. CDR3 amino acids: CASSSNRDSQETQYF. Written as DNA, the CDR3 is TGTGCCAGCAGCTCGAACCGGGACAGCCAAGAGACCCAGTACTTC.

The chain uses TRBV7-6 and TRBJ2-2; maybe TRBD2 (5 bases). Germline CDR1 is SGHVS and CDR2 is FNYEAQ. The length of the CDR3 is 16 residues. Trimming stripped 6 bases from V and 0 bases from J, with 14 bases between. This CDR3 reads CASRTGRQTNTGELFF. The CDR3 nucleotides are TGTGCCAGCAGGACGGGGAGACAAACGAACACCGGGGAGCTGTTTTTT.

The rearrangement joins TRBV28 to TRBJ2-1; 13 bases align to TRBD2. Germline V gene sequence: CDR1 MDHEN, CDR2 SYDVKM. The CDR3 consists of 15 residues. J lost 1 base, V lost 10 bases, and 4 bases had no gene match. CDR3 amino acids: CATRTSGSSYNEQFF. CDR3 bases: TGTGCCACCCGGACTAGCGGGAGTTCCTACAATGAGCAGTTCTTC.

This chain uses TRBV7-9 with TRBJ2-7; unclear D gene. Germline values: CDR1 SEHNR, CDR2 FQNEAQ (reference sequence). V shed 5 bases and J shed 3 bases, with 14 bases lying between them. CDR3 length: 14 residues. CDR3 sequence: CASSPDLGNYEQYF. CDR3 sequence (DNA): TGTGCCAGCAGCCCCGACCTGGGGAACTACGAGCAGTACTTC.

The chain is built from TRBV25-1 and TRBJ2-1; 8 nucleotides agree with TRBD2. The CDR3 loop spans 15 amino acids. Trimming removed 1 base from V and 3 bases from J; junction bases left unmatched: 2. Germline V CDR1 and CDR2: MGHDK, SYGVNS. DNA for the CDR3: TGTGCCAGCAGTGAATTCGGGGGGGGCTACAATGAGCAGTTCTTC. As protein: CASSEFGGGYNEQFF.

For the CDR3, the DNA is TGTGCCAGCAGGACGGCGGGGGGCCCCTACGAGCAGTACTTC. Amino acid sequence: CASRTAGGPYEQYF. The chain links TRBV5-6 to TRBJ2-7, with 8 bases identical to TRBD2. The length of the CDR3 is 14 residues. J lost 2 bases, V lost 5 bases, and 6 bases had no gene match. Germline CDR1 is SGHDT and CDR2 is YYEEEE.

The V and J genes are TRBV28 and TRBJ2-7; D is ambiguous. Germline lookup yields CDR1 MDHEN and CDR2 SYDVKM. The CDR3 loop spans 14 amino acids. V gave up 2 bases and J gave up 1 base, with 9 bases separating them. The chain's CDR3 is CASSLLGVSYEQYF. Here the CDR3 DNA reads TGTGCCAGCAGTTTACTTGGTGTATCCTACGAGCAGTACTTC.

The chain is built from TRBV7-9 and TRBJ2-5, with D hard to call. This CDR3 contains 16 residues. Germline values: CDR1 SEHNR, CDR2 FQNEAQ (reference sequence). The ends were cut back, 5 bases at V and 1 base at J, with 17 bases in the middle. The CDR3 coding sequence is TGTGCCAGCAGCCCAACTGACCCCCTACTCCAAGAGACCCAGTACTTC. It codes for CASSPTDPLLQETQYF.